The 30 T cell receptor beta chains below come from one sample, sequenced in a study of OX40 agonist ivuxolimab in advanced cancers. Libraries were prepared by immunoSEQ multiplex PCR; TCRdb keeps only in-frame clonotypes and omits some of them. The table has 60,000 to 70,000 clones, roughly 87% seen once. The starting material was CD4+ or CD8+ T cells sorted from blood, obtained in a trial of the OX40 agonist ivuxolimab. Receptors were obtained from an adult with an advanced solid tumor such as melanoma, head and neck, liver or kidney cancer.

V gene TRBV7-2 combines with J gene TRBJ2-1, with TRBD2 matching 9 bases. CDR3 length: 16 amino acids. Germline values: CDR1 SGHTA, CDR2 FQGNSA. J gave up 2 bases and V 1 base, and 3 bases lay outside the gene matches. DNA for the CDR3: TGTGCCAGCAGCTTAGGTGGCGGGAGGGCCTACAATGAGCAGTTCTTC. Protein: CASSLGGGRAYNEQFF.

The chain links TRBV6-1 to TRBJ1-2, with D possibly matching TRBD1 (6 bases). Germline V CDR1 and CDR2: MNHNS, SASEGT. The V gene lost 3 bases and the J gene lost 8 bases, with 16 bases spanning the gap. CDR3 length: 14 residues. The CDR3 bases are TGTGCCAGCAGTGAGCAGGGGCCTTCGGGCGGCTACACCTTC. Protein product: CASSEQGPSGGYTF.

The chain combines TRBV7-7 with TRBJ2-5; TRBD1 or TRBD2 may be the D gene (5 bases each). Between the trimmed V and J ends, which lost 4 bases and 0 bases, there was a span of 9 bases. Germline V CDR1 and CDR2: SSHAT, FNYEAQ (reference sequence). The CDR3 sequence is 14 residues long. In DNA, the CDR3 is TGTGCCAGCAGCTCTACGGGGCACCAAGAGACCCAGTACTTC. Its protein is CASSSTGHQETQYF. The complete variable domain, with remaining parts taken from reference TRBV7-7 and TRBJ2-5, reads GAGVSQSPRYKVTKRGQDVTLRCDPISSHATLYWYQQALGQGPEFLTYFNYEAQPDKSGLPSDRFSAERPEGSISTLTIQRTEQRDSAMYRCASSSTGHQETQYFGPGTRLLVL.

This clone appeared a single time. The chain uses TRBV5-4 and TRBJ1-4, with unresolved D. CDR1 is SGHNT and CDR2 is YYREEE in the germline V gene (reference sequence). The CDR3 is 15 residues long. V dropped 1 base and J dropped 6 bases, with 13 bases sitting between them. The CDR3 region is CASSLSAAAHEKLFF. The CDR3 nucleotides are TGTGCCAGCAGCTTGTCGGCGGCAGCCCATGAAAAACTGTTTTTT.

The chain carries TRBV6-5 and TRBJ2-3; 14 nucleotides match TRBD2. V lost 2 bases to trimming and J lost 4 bases; unmatched junction nucleotides: 2. This CDR3 has 16 amino acids. Germline V gene lookup returns CDR1 MNHEY and CDR2 SVGAGI. Here the CDR3 reads CASSYAGLAGADTQYF. Here the CDR3 DNA reads TGTGCCAGCAGTTACGCGGGACTAGCGGGAGCAGATACGCAGTATTTT.

This chain uses TRBV7-3 with TRBJ1-2, with D perhaps matching TRBD1 (5 bases). In germline, CDR1 is SGHTA, CDR2 FQGTGA. The CDR3 extends over 15 amino acids. Trimming took 2 bases from V and 3 from J, leaving 13 bases between them. DNA of the CDR3: TGTGCCAGCAGCTTAGGCGGAGGGGCTGACTATGGCTACACCTTC. It codes for CASSLGGGADYGYTF.

The chain employs TRBV5-1 and TRBJ1-2; 8 bases line up with TRBD1. Germline V gene lookup returns CDR1 SGHRS and CDR2 YFSETQ. The length of the CDR3 is 14 residues. V was pared by 4 bases and J by 3 bases, with 5 bases of the junction left unmatched. The chain's CDR3 is CASSHGQGDYGYTF. The CDR3 DNA is TGCGCCAGCAGCCACGGACAGGGTGACTATGGCTACACCTTC.

The chain joins TRBV19 to TRBJ1-5, with D maybe TRBD1 (5 bases). Germline lookup yields CDR1 LNHDA and CDR2 SQIVND (reference sequence). CDR3 length: 13 amino acids. The V end was cut by 4 bases, the J end by 6 bases, with 10 bases between. The CDR3 loop reads CASSTGLVQPQHF. The CDR3 bases are TGTGCCAGTAGTACGGGGCTGGTTCAGCCCCAGCATTTT. The full variable domain, rest sourced from reference TRBV19 and TRBJ1-5, is DGGITQSPKYLFRKEGQNVTLSCEQNLNHDAMYWYRQDPGQGLRLIYYSQIVNDFQKGDIAEGYSVSREKKESFPLTVTSAQKNPTAFYLCASSTGLVQPQHFGDGTRLSIL.

V gene TRBV16 combines with J gene TRBJ2-3, with D unresolved. V lost 4 bases and J lost 2, with 1 base in between. This CDR3 has 11 amino acids. The germline V gene encodes CDR1 KGHSY and CDR2 FQNENV. As DNA, the CDR3 is TGTGCCAGCAGCCTCACAGATACGCAGTATTTT. This sequence encodes CASSLTDTQYF.

Regarding this clone: Other DNA sequences in the same sample also yield this CDR3. CDR3 sequence reads: CASSPRTSGTYEQYF. CDR3 bases: TGTGCCAGCTCTCCCAGGACTAGCGGAACTTACGAGCAGTACTTC. The J gene is TRBJ2-7, the V gene TRBV18, with 10 positions matching TRBD2. V trimming: 6 bases; J trimming: 4 bases; junction bases outside the gene matches: 9. CDR3 length equals 15 residues. From germline, CDR1 is KGHSH and CDR2 LQKENI.

The V gene is TRBV29-1, the J gene TRBJ1-4; 7 bases map to TRBD1. With V trimmed by 1 base and J by 7 bases, 6 bases remained unmatched. CDR1 is SQVTM and CDR2 is ANQGSEA in the germline V gene. The CDR3 covers 14 residues. This CDR3 is CSVEVTGVGEKLFF. CDR3 nucleotide sequence: TGCAGCGTTGAAGTCACAGGGGTTGGTGAAAAACTGTTTTTT.

The rearrangement joins TRBV7-2 to TRBJ2-3, with 7 bases that match TRBD2. With V trimmed by 5 bases and J by 8 bases, 10 bases remained unmatched. The germline gives CDR1 SGHTA, CDR2 FQGNSA. The CDR3 is 14 residues long. Here the CDR3 reads CASSDTSTGGTQYF. The CDR3, as DNA: TGTGCCAGCAGCGACACTAGTACGGGAGGTACGCAGTATTTT.

This clone was observed a single time. CDR3 amino acids: CASSPRGRGAYEQYF. In nucleotides, the CDR3 is TGTGCCAGCAGCCCCAGAGGTCGGGGCGCCTACGAGCAGTACTTC. The chain carries TRBV9 and TRBJ2-7; D possibly matches TRBD1 or TRBD2 (5 bases each). V was clipped by 4 bases and J by 2 bases, with 16 bases between them. Per the germline V gene, CDR1 is SGDLS and CDR2 is YYNGEE. This CDR3 has 15 amino acids. Filled out from reference TRBV9 and TRBJ2-7, the complete variable domain reads DSGVTQTPKHLITATGQRVTLRCSPRSGDLSVYWYQQSLDQGLQFLIQYYNGEERAKGNILERFSAQQFPDLHSELNLSSLELGDSALYFCASSPRGRGAYEQYFGPGTRLTVT.

This clone was counted a few times. The chain links TRBV11-3 to TRBJ2-7, with 15 bases identical to TRBD2. The CDR3 covers 16 residues. The V and J ends lost 6 bases and 5 bases, in that order; junction bases with no gene match: 8. Germline V lookup: CDR1 SGHNT, CDR2 YENEEA. The chain's CDR3 is CASSRTSGRAYHEQYF. CDR3 in DNA: TGTGCCAGCAGTCGGACTAGCGGGAGGGCCTACCACGAGCAGTACTTC.

This sequence joins TRBV5-4 and TRBJ1-2; D gene uncertain. Germline values: CDR1 SGHNT, CDR2 YYREEE (reference sequence). Deletions cut 0 bases from V and 4 bases from J, with 13 bases between. The CDR3 contains 15 residues. CDR3 nucleotides: TGTGCCAGCAGCTTGGTGGGGATGGATTTCTATGGCTACACCTTC. It translates to CASSLVGMDFYGYTF.

This clone was seen a single time. The CDR3 nucleotides read TGTGCCAGCACCGGCGCGGGACTAGCGGGAATCTCGGTAATTGATACGCAGTATTTT. The encoded protein is CASTGAGLAGISVIDTQYF. The rearrangement links TRBV11-3 to TRBJ2-3; 13 bases match TRBD2. This CDR3 spans 19 amino acids. Trimming cost V 7 bases and J 6 bases; bases outside gene matches: 19. The V gene's germline CDR1 is SGHNT and CDR2 YENEEA.

The chain recombines TRBV19 with TRBJ1-2; 10 nucleotides agree with TRBD1. V shed 3 bases and J 4 bases; nucleotides not matched to a gene: 14. The CDR3 is 18 residues long. CDR1 is LNHDA and CDR2 is SQIVND in the germline V gene (reference sequence). CDR3 amino acids: CASSITTGQGGVGYGYTF. In nucleotides, the CDR3 is TGTGCCAGTAGTATCACTACCGGACAGGGGGGAGTGGGCTATGGCTACACCTTC.

This rearrangement joins TRBV10-1 to TRBJ2-5, with D possibly called TRBD1 or TRBD2 (7 bases each). The CDR3 runs 14 residues. The V gene's germline CDR1 is WNHNN and CDR2 SYGVQD (reference sequence). V was shortened by 2 bases and J by 5 bases, with 12 bases between the two germline ends. This chain's CDR3 is CASSEPGGEETQYF. The CDR3 DNA reads as TGCGCCAGCAGTGAGCCAGGGGGGGAGGAGACCCAGTACTTC.

On this clone itself: Distinct nucleotide sequences in the sample also encode this CDR3. The gene calls are TRBV5-1 and TRBJ1-3; no clear D. This CDR3 has 15 amino acids. Trimming shortened V by 0 bases and J by 4 bases, and 11 bases separated the two germline ends. CDR1 SGHRS and CDR2 YFSETQ come from the germline V gene. CDR3 region: CASSLALGSGNTIYF. The CDR3 DNA is TGCGCCAGCAGCTTGGCCCTAGGGTCCGGAAACACCATATATTTT.

The genes are TRBV7-9 and TRBJ1-4; 7 bases fit TRBD1. The CDR3 has 15 amino acids. V lost 1 base, J lost 2 bases, and 1 base stayed unmatched. CDR1 is SEHNR and CDR2 is FQNEAQ in the germline V gene (reference sequence). The CDR3 protein is CASSLEGQTNEKLFF. CDR3 DNA sequence: TGTGCCAGCAGCTTAGAGGGACAGACTAATGAAAAACTGTTTTTT. Complete variable domain (other parts from reference TRBV7-9 and TRBJ1-4): DTGVSQNPRHKITKRGQNVTFRCDPISEHNRLYWYRQTLGQGPEFLTYFQNEAQLEKSRLLSDRFSAERPKGSFSTLEIQRTEQGDSAMYLCASSLEGQTNEKLFFGSGTQLSVL.

V gene TRBV19 combines with J gene TRBJ2-1; 13 positions match TRBD2. The CDR3 is 15 amino acids. Germline V lookup: CDR1 LNHDA, CDR2 SQIVND (reference sequence). With V trimmed by 4 bases and J by 9 bases, 6 bases remained unmatched. The CDR3 spells CASSTGLAGAVEQFF. DNA of the CDR3: TGTGCCAGTAGTACCGGACTAGCGGGAGCGGTTGAGCAGTTCTTC.

This clone was seen a single time. The rearrangement uses TRBV29-1 and TRBJ2-3, with 7 bases aligning to TRBD2. CDR1 and CDR2 (germline): SQVTM, ANQGSEA. J gave up 8 bases and V 7 bases, and 12 bases lay outside the gene matches. The CDR3 length is 13 residues. The CDR3 here is CSDRDGGTGTQYF. CDR3 nucleotide sequence: TGCAGCGACCGGGACGGGGGGACGGGTACGCAGTATTTT.

CDR3 region: CATQLAASTDTQYF. In DNA form, the CDR3 reads TGTGCCACCCAACTAGCGGCTAGCACAGATACGCAGTATTTT. The chain couples TRBV27 to TRBJ2-3; 8 nucleotides agree with TRBD2. V trimming: 10 bases; J trimming: 0 bases; junction bases outside the gene matches: 6. The CDR3 runs to 14 residues. Germline V gene lookup returns CDR1 MNHEY and CDR2 SMNVEV (reference sequence).

The V and J genes are TRBV4-3 and TRBJ2-1; D is ambiguous. From germline, CDR1 is LGHNA and CDR2 YSLEER. The CDR3 runs 16 residues. The germline V and J ends were trimmed by 0 bases and 1 base, with 10 bases remaining between them. Here the CDR3 reads CASSQDQEQSYNEQFF. The CDR3 DNA is TGCGCCAGCAGCCAAGATCAGGAGCAATCCTACAATGAGCAGTTCTTC.

The chain has TRBV5-6 and TRBJ2-5, with D unresolved. The V gene lost 2 bases and the J gene lost 2 bases, with 10 bases spanning the gap. Germline values: CDR1 SGHDT, CDR2 YYEEEE. This CDR3 is 14 amino acids long. DNA for the CDR3: TGTGCCAGCAGCTTCCAAGGTCCGCAAGAGACCCAGTACTTC. It codes for CASSFQGPQETQYF.

The chain has TRBV19 and TRBJ2-3; 11 positions match TRBD2. The CDR3 contains 15 residues. The germline gives CDR1 LNHDA, CDR2 SQIVND (reference sequence). V lost 5 bases to trimming and J lost 3 bases; unmatched junction nucleotides: 4. CDR3 residues: CASSLAGGPTDTQYF. The DNA of the CDR3 is TGTGCCAGTAGTTTAGCGGGAGGGCCTACAGATACGCAGTATTTT.

The chain couples TRBV6-1 to TRBJ2-5, with D perhaps TRBD1 or TRBD2 (5 bases each). The CDR3 contains 12 residues. V gave up 11 bases and J gave up 5 bases, with 15 bases separating them. Per the germline V gene, CDR1 is MNHNS and CDR2 is SASEGT. In nucleotides, the CDR3 is TGTGCCTGCAAGGGGACCGGGGAGACCCAGTACTTC. As protein: CACKGTGETQYF.

The rearrangement joins TRBV6-5 to TRBJ2-3, with D possibly being TRBD1 (6 bases). In germline, CDR1 is MNHEY, CDR2 SVGAGI. This CDR3 comprises 15 residues. V lost 4 bases and J lost 4, with 15 bases in between. The CDR3 DNA is TGTGCCAGCAGTTCGCGAACTGGGGGCGCAGATACGCAGTATTTT. Protein product: CASSSRTGGADTQYF.

The chain joins TRBV5-4 to TRBJ2-2; TRBD2 matches at 11 bases. Germline CDR1 and CDR2: SGHNT and YYREEE (reference sequence). With V trimmed by 4 bases and J by 4 bases, 6 bases remained unmatched. The CDR3 sequence is 16 residues long. The CDR3 DNA reads TGTGCCAGCAGCGGAGCTAGCGGGAGGAGCACCGGGGAGCTGTTTTTT. It codes for CASSGASGRSTGELFF.

The chain combines TRBV5-1 with TRBJ2-7; D possibly matches TRBD1 or TRBD2 (5 bases each). Trimming took off 0 bases at V and 3 bases at J, with 10 bases between the two ends. The CDR3 spans 14 residues. Germline V lookup: CDR1 SGHRS, CDR2 YFSETQ. CDR3 sequence (DNA): TGCGCCAGCAGCTTGGAGGGACCAGGCTACGAGCAGTACTTC. It is translated as CASSLEGPGYEQYF.